This T cell receptor beta chain was retrieved from a study of blood T cell repertoires in COVID-19. Study as a whole: Recovered participants had two consecutive negative NP/OP PCR tests, healthcare professional clearance, or symptom resolution.

Trimming removed 5 bases from V and 3 bases from J; junction bases left unmatched: 7. The CDR3 has 14 amino acids. Germline V CDR1 and CDR2: GTSNPN, SVGIG (reference sequence). Enrollees, roughly 18 to 89 years old, lived in some 24 US areas. Participants' reported clinical history set cohort assignment. In the original processing: Counts of nucleated cells, estimated from reference gene primer amplification, were obtained. TCRdb's table, derived via immunoSEQ multiplex PCR, lists solely in-frame clones and lacks some. V, J and clone size derive from that table, while D and trimming were established from the DNA sequence. This table holds over 110,000 clones, approximately 87% found once.

V gene TRBV30 combines with J gene TRBJ1-3; TRBD1 aligns across 7 bases. The source of this sequence is a man aged 50 to 60 in a cohort exposed to, infected with or recovered from COVID-19 (not recorded which). The specimen sequenced was PBMCs or T cells enriched from blood (not recorded which). The CDR3 nucleotides are TGTGCCTGGTCCGGAGGGGGCGGTGGAAACACCATATATTTT. This gives the protein CAWSGGGGGNTIYF.